These 29 T cell receptor beta chains came from one sample sequenced in a study of regulatory and conventional T cells in RAG deficiency. Genomic DNA came from blood regulatory T cells gated CD4+ CD25-high CD127-low. Measured with immunoSEQ multiplex PCR; TCRdb has only the in-frame clones, and not every one. There are around 29,000 clones in the sample; about 89% occur only once, and around 0.82% lies in the top ten. These same records also appear under a second study, on regulatory T cells. That report notes: Primers: 52 TRBV forward and 13 TRBJ reverse.

Sample: Tregs sorted from blood. The receptors derive from a human donor in good health.

The V and J genes are TRBV5-1 and TRBJ2-7; D uncertain. Trimming took off 5 bases at V and 1 base at J, with 10 bases between the two ends. Per germline, CDR1 SGHRS and CDR2 YFSETQ. The CDR3 loop spans 13 amino acids. The CDR3 DNA reads TGCGCCAGCAGGACGTCAGCTTCCTACGAGCAGTACTTC. As protein: CASRTSASYEQYF.

The chain couples TRBV29-1 to TRBJ1-2; 10 bases line up with TRBD1. V gave up 7 bases and J gave up 4 bases; unmatched junction bases: 9. Germline loops: CDR1 SQVTM, CDR2 ANQGSEA. There are 14 residues in the CDR3. CDR3 loop: CSGMTGGLGYGYTF. CDR3 coding DNA: TGCAGCGGTATGACAGGGGGCCTTGGCTATGGCTACACCTTC.

The chain employs TRBV21-1 and TRBJ1-2; TRBD1 is the table's D call, not checked against the DNA. TRBV21-1 is listed as a pseudogene. CDR3 size: 15 residues. The chain's CDR3 is CASSIMTGGADGYTF. CDR3 sequence (DNA): TGTGCCAGCAGCATTATGACAGGGGGCGCGGATGGCTACACCTTC.

This chain joins TRBV28 and TRBJ2-7; D call uncertain. V gave up 2 bases and J gave up 0 bases, with 11 bases separating them. The CDR3 contains 15 residues. From germline, CDR1 is MDHEN and CDR2 SYDVKM. In nucleotides, the CDR3 is TGTGCCAGCAGTTTAGCGGTGACTTTCTCCTACGAGCAGTACTTC. Translation gives CASSLAVTFSYEQYF.

This clone has a handful of counts. The chain couples TRBV5-1 to TRBJ1-1; the match to TRBD1 covers 8 bases. V lost 7 bases and J lost 4; bases outside the gene matches: 9. The germline V gene encodes CDR1 SGHRS and CDR2 YFSETQ. This CDR3 is 14 amino acids long. CDR3 region: CASYIDRGATEAFF. In DNA form, the CDR3 reads TGCGCCAGCTACATTGACAGGGGTGCCACTGAAGCTTTCTTT.

The chain is built from TRBV10-3 and TRBJ2-2; tentative D call: TRBD2 (5 bases). CDR3 size: 14 residues. The V gene lost 5 bases and the J gene lost 6 bases, with 13 bases spanning the gap. Germline V gene sequence: CDR1 ENHRY, CDR2 SYGVKD. The CDR3 spells CAISSSPGAGELFF. The CDR3 DNA follows: TGTGCCATCAGTTCCTCGCCCGGGGCCGGGGAGCTGTTTTTT.

This rearrangement joins TRBV6-6 to TRBJ1-2; TRBD1 matches at 7 bases. The V segment lost 5 bases and the J segment 3 bases; nucleotides outside the gene matches: 3. CDR1 and CDR2 (germline): MNHNY, SVGAGI (reference sequence). The CDR3 totals 13 residues. The CDR3 here is CASSTDRDYGYTF. The CDR3 region has the DNA TGTGCCAGCAGTACTGACAGGGACTATGGCTACACCTTC.

The rearrangement joins TRBV28 to TRBJ1-6; D might be TRBD1 (6 bases). The CDR3 loop spans 15 amino acids. Germline CDR1 and CDR2: MDHEN and SYDVKM. Trimming removed 3 bases at V and 4 bases at J, with 10 bases between. This CDR3 reads CASSFARGYNSPLHF. For the CDR3, the DNA is TGTGCCAGCAGTTTCGCCAGGGGATATAATTCACCCCTCCACTTT. The full variable domain, with the rest looked up from reference TRBV28 and TRBJ1-6, is DVKVTQSSRYLVKRTGEKVFLECVQDMDHENMFWYRQDPGLGLRLIYFSYDVKMKEKGDIPEGYSVSREKKERFSLILESASTNQTSMYLCASSFARGYNSPLHFGNGTRLTVT.

This chain links TRBV28 with TRBJ2-1, with D unresolved. Germline values: CDR1 MDHEN, CDR2 SYDVKM. The V end lost 11 bases, the J end lost 9 bases, and 11 bases lay between the germline ends. The CDR3 runs to 10 residues. DNA for the CDR3: TGTGCCCAAGGGTGGCCTGAGCAGTTCTTC. Its protein product is CAQGWPEQFF.

This sequence joins TRBV7-2 and TRBJ2-7; D is tentatively TRBD1 or TRBD2 (7 bases each). The CDR3 length is 15 residues. Germline V gives CDR1 SGHTA, CDR2 FQGNSA. The V end was cut by 5 bases, the J end by 1 base, with 15 bases between. The CDR3, as DNA: TGTGCCAGCAGCCCAGGGGGGGGGAGGTCCTACGAGCAGTACTTC. Translated, it gives CASSPGGGRSYEQYF.

This rearrangement joins TRBV5-1 to TRBJ2-5; 9 bases are shared with TRBD2. CDR1 and CDR2 from the germline V gene are SGHRS and YFSETQ. This CDR3 has 15 amino acids. J lost 1 base, V lost 4 bases, and 5 bases had no gene match. CDR3 loop: CASSPQTSGQETQYF. For the CDR3, the DNA is TGCGCCAGCAGCCCACAGACTAGCGGCCAAGAGACCCAGTACTTC.

The rearrangement uses TRBV10-3 and TRBJ2-7; possible D gene TRBD1, 6 bases. V lost 7 bases and J lost 5, with 21 bases in between. The CDR3 is made up of 15 amino acids. Germline lookup yields CDR1 ENHRY and CDR2 SYGVKD. CDR3 DNA: TGTGCCATCACCTCTGACAGGACCAGAAATGACGAGCAGTACTTC. Protein sequence: CAITSDRTRNDEQYF.

This clone came up once. Written as DNA, the CDR3 is TGTGCCAGCAGTCAGGGACAGATCCTTAATCAGCCCCAGCATTTT. Protein product: CASSQGQILNQPQHF. J is TRBJ1-5 and V is TRBV6-1, with 7 bases fitting TRBD1. The V gene's germline CDR1 is MNHNS and CDR2 SASEGT. The CDR3 has 15 residues. With V trimmed by 5 bases and J by 4 bases, 8 bases remained unmatched.

V and J are TRBV6-5 and TRBJ2-2; 11 bases are shared with TRBD1. Looked up from germline, CDR1 is MNHEY and CDR2 is SVGAGI. V trimming: 1 base; J trimming: 5 bases; junction bases outside the gene matches: 3. The CDR3 is 16 amino acids. The CDR3 protein is CASSYFGTGGTGELFF. The CDR3 nucleotides read TGTGCCAGCAGTTACTTTGGGACAGGGGGGACCGGGGAGCTGTTTTTT.

This chain joins TRBV5-4 and TRBJ1-1, with D possibly matching TRBD1 (6 bases). CDR1 and CDR2 from the germline V gene are SGHNT and YYREEE (reference sequence). This CDR3 has 15 amino acids. V lost 4 bases and J lost 0, with 13 bases in between. CDR3 bases: TGTGCCAGCAGCAAGGACAGACAAATGAACACTGAAGCTTTCTTT. It encodes CASSKDRQMNTEAFF.

The chain links TRBV6-1 to TRBJ2-7, with 12 positions matching TRBD1. CDR1 MNHNS and CDR2 SASEGT come from the germline V gene. The J segment lost 6 bases and the V segment lost 7 bases, leaving 10 bases of the junction unmatched. This CDR3 is built from 15 residues. The chain's CDR3 is CASNRDRGRGGEQYF. In DNA form, the CDR3 reads TGTGCCAGCAACCGGGACAGGGGGCGCGGGGGCGAGCAGTACTTC.

The chain is built from TRBV18 and TRBJ2-1; unclear D gene. In germline, CDR1 is KGHSH, CDR2 LQKENI. The ends were cut back, 3 bases at V and 7 bases at J, with 7 bases in the middle. The CDR3 contains 12 residues. CDR3 amino acids: CASSPVGNEQFF. The CDR3 nucleotides read TGTGCCAGCTCACCCGTAGGAAATGAGCAGTTCTTC.

The chain combines TRBV5-1 with TRBJ1-1; D remains unclear. Germline CDR1 is SGHRS and CDR2 is YFSETQ. CDR3 size: 12 residues. The germline V and J ends were trimmed by 0 bases and 11 bases, with 11 bases remaining between them. In nucleotides, the CDR3 is TGCGCCAGCAGCTTGGCCGGCCGGTGGGCTTTCTTT. Its translation: CASSLAGRWAFF.

The chain uses TRBV4-1 and TRBJ1-1, with D possibly matching TRBD1 (5 bases). Germline values: CDR1 MGHRA, CDR2 YSYEKL. V shed 0 bases and J shed 6 bases, with 11 bases lying between them. The CDR3 runs to 14 residues. In DNA form, the CDR3 reads TGCGCCAGCAGCCAAGATGGGGGGTGGTCTGAAGCTTTCTTT. It is translated as CASSQDGGWSEAFF.

V gene TRBV5-1 combines with J gene TRBJ2-2, with 9 bases aligning to TRBD2. The CDR3 has 16 residues. V lost 0 bases to trimming and J lost 1 base; unmatched junction nucleotides: 1. The germline gives CDR1 SGHRS, CDR2 YFSETQ. The CDR3 DNA reads TGCGCCAGCAGCTTGGCACTAGCGGGGAACACCGGGGAGCTGTTTTTT. Translating it yields CASSLALAGNTGELFF. Based on the CDR3 plus reference TRBV5-1 and TRBJ2-2, the full variable domain is KAGVTQTPRYLIKTRGQQVTLSCSPISGHRSVSWYQQTPGQGLQFLFEYFSETQRNKGNFPGRFSGRQFSNSRSEMNVSTLELGDSALYLCASSLALAGNTGELFFGEGSRLTVL.

This chain joins TRBV19 and TRBJ1-4; a possible D gene is TRBD1 (5 bases). The CDR3 loop spans 17 amino acids. The V and J ends lost 5 bases and 2 bases respectively, with 18 bases between them. CDR1 is LNHDA, CDR2 SQIVND, per germline (reference sequence). This CDR3 is CASSRFVYGTTNEKLFF. In DNA, the CDR3 is TGTGCCAGTAGTCGTTTCGTGTATGGGACTACTAATGAAAAACTGTTTTTT.

This sequence joins TRBV6-5 and TRBJ2-7; D assignment may be TRBD1 or TRBD2 (6 bases each). The CDR3 is 14 amino acids. Germline CDR1 and CDR2: MNHEY and SVGAGI. V was pared by 6 bases and J by 4 bases, with 16 bases between. The CDR3 protein is CASRRIQGRYEQYF. For the CDR3, the DNA is TGTGCCAGCAGACGGATTCAGGGGAGGTACGAGCAGTACTTC.

The rearrangement links TRBV18 to TRBJ1-6; D gene unclear. V was pared by 4 bases and J by 7 bases, with 8 bases between. The CDR3 is made up of 13 amino acids. Germline-derived CDR1 and CDR2 are KGHSH and LQKENI. The CDR3 spells CASSQDGNSPLHF. As DNA, the CDR3 is TGTGCCAGCTCACAGGACGGAAATTCACCCCTCCACTTT.

V usage is TRBV19 and J usage is TRBJ2-7; the D gene is possibly TRBD1 (5 bases). The CDR3 covers 12 residues. The germline V gene has CDR1 LNHDA and CDR2 SQIVND (reference sequence). Trimming removed 8 bases from V and 6 bases from J, with 14 bases in between. In nucleotides, the CDR3 is TGTGCCAGTTGGCAGGGCGGCCTCGAGCAGTACTTC. Its protein is CASWQGGLEQYF.

CDR3 protein: CASNHPSRTGVNVTEAFF. In DNA, the CDR3 is TGTGCCAGCAACCACCCGAGCCGGACAGGGGTTAATGTAACTGAAGCTTTCTTT. The chain couples TRBV6-4 to TRBJ1-1; TRBD1 agrees at 9 bases. Unmatched junction bases numbered 20, after V lost 7 bases and J lost 5 bases. From germline, CDR1 is MRHNA and CDR2 SNTAGT. The CDR3 runs 18 residues.

The V gene is TRBV2, the J gene TRBJ2-7; D possibly corresponds to TRBD1 (6 bases). Trimming removed 7 bases from V and 8 bases from J, with 18 bases in between. The CDR3 sequence is 13 residues long. CDR1 is SNHLY, CDR2 FYNNEI, per germline. CDR3 nucleotide sequence: TGTGCCAGCACACAAACTATACAGGGCAAGCAGTACTTC. This codes for CASTQTIQGKQYF.

This rearrangement joins TRBV7-3 to TRBJ2-5; TRBD1 agrees at 8 bases. The CDR3 is 13 amino acids. V gave up 5 bases and J gave up 4 bases; unmatched junction bases: 3. Germline CDR1 reads SGHTA; CDR2 reads FQGTGA. The CDR3 DNA follows: TGTGCCAGCAGCCGGACAGGGTTAGAGACCCAGTACTTC. This translates into CASSRTGLETQYF.

The chain is built from TRBV6-5 and TRBJ2-5; 11 nucleotides align to TRBD2. The length of the CDR3 is 15 residues. Germline values: CDR1 MNHEY, CDR2 SVGAGI. J was trimmed by 6 bases and V by 1 base; bases with no gene match: 4. The CDR3 is CASSYLAGGRKTQYF. The CDR3 DNA sequence: TGTGCCAGCAGTTACTTAGCGGGGGGGCGCAAGACCCAGTACTTC.

This chain joins TRBV19 and TRBJ2-1, with 8 bases identical to TRBD2. The germline CDR1 and CDR2 sequences are LNHDA and SQIVND (reference sequence). The CDR3 runs 15 residues. The ends lost 7 bases at V and 1 base at J; junction bases unmatched: 6. As DNA, the CDR3 is TGTGCCAGTACCCCGGGACTAGTATCCTACAATGAGCAGTTCTTC. This codes for CASTPGLVSYNEQFF. The variable domain in full, completed from reference TRBV19 and TRBJ2-1, reads DGGITQSPKYLFRKEGQNVTLSCEQNLNHDAMYWYRQDPGQGLRLIYYSQIVNDFQKGDIAEGYSVSREKKESFPLTVTSAQKNPTAFYLCASTPGLVSYNEQFFGPGTRLTVL.